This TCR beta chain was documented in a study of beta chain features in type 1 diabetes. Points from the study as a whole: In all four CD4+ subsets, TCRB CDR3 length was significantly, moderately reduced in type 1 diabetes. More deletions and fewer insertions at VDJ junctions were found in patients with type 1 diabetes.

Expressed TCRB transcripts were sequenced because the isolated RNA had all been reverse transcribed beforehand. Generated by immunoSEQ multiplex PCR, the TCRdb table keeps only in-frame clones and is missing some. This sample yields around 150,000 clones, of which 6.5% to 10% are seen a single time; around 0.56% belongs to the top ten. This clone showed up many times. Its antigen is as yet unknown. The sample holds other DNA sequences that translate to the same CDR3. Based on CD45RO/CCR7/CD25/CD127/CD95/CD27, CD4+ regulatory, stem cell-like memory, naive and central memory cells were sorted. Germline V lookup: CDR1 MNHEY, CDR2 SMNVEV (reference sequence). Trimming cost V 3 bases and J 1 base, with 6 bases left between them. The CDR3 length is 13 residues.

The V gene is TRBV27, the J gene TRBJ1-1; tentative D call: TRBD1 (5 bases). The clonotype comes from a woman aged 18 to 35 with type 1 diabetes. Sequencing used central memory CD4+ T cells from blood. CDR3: CASSLGQNTEAFF. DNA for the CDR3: TGTGCCAGCAGTTTGGGGCAGAACACTGAAGCTTTCTTT.